This T cell receptor (beta chain) comes out of a study of cytomegalovirus exposure and HLA in healthy donors. General study findings and limits: In a later analysis, most CMV-associated TCR beta chains appeared HLA-restricted.

This clone was detected once. Its specificity is not known. Primers: 60 Vbeta forward and 13 Jbeta reverse. The authors' processing: About 12 million shared chains were among the roughly 78 million unique TCR beta chains that a later analysis counted. Libraries were prepared by immunoSEQ multiplex PCR; TCRdb keeps only in-frame clonotypes and omits some of them. D and trimming come from the DNA, and the V and J calls and clone size come from that table. Of about 140,000 clones listed, 80% are singletons. The length of the CDR3 is 17 residues. V was pared by 2 bases and J by 0 bases, with 5 bases of the junction left unmatched. Per the germline V gene, CDR1 is SGHTA and CDR2 is FQGNSA.

Sequencing was carried out using PBMCs. The chain recombines TRBV7-2 with TRBJ1-4; 8 bases match TRBD1. This sequence originates from a man in his forties in good health and CMV-seronegative. The CDR3 DNA sequence: TGTGCCAGCAGCTTACTGGGACAGGTTGCAACTAATGAAAAACTGTTTTTT. Its protein product is CASSLLGQVATNEKLFF. Complete variable domain (other parts from reference TRBV7-2 and TRBJ1-4): GAGVSQSPSNKVTEKGKDVELRCDPISGHTALYWYRQSLGQGLEFLIYFQGNSAPDKSGLPSDRFSAERTGGSVSTLTIQRTQQEDSAVYLCASSLLGQVATNEKLFFGSGTQLSVL.